A selection of T cell receptor beta chains follows, all from one sample in a study of shared clonotypes between healthy human individuals. This table comes from immunoSEQ multiplex PCR, and its TCRdb copy is limited to in-frame clones, with some not included. The sample records some 2,000,000 clones, about 95% being singletons. The material sequenced was naive CD8+ T cells sorted from blood. All receptors come from a man younger than 30 in good health. The CDR3 runs from the conserved cysteine through the conserved F or W. The D gene is left open where the match is weak.

J gene: TRBJ1-2; CDR3 length: 16; V gene: TRBV5-6; D gene: .; CDR3 protein: CASSLAPGSDHYGYTF; CDR3 DNA: TGTGCCAGCAGCTTGGCCCCAGGGTCGGATCACTATGGCTACACCTTC
J gene: TRBJ1-6; CDR3 length: 16; V gene: TRBV6-5; D gene: .; CDR3 protein: CASSYYQSSYNSPLHF; CDR3 DNA: TGTGCCAGCAGTTACTACCAGAGCTCCTATAATTCACCCCTCCACTTT
J gene: TRBJ2-5; CDR3 length: 15; V gene: TRBV5-4; D gene: .; CDR3 protein: CASSLAASVQETQYF; CDR3 DNA: TGTGCCAGCAGCTTGGCGGCTAGCGTACAAGAGACCCAGTACTTC
J gene: TRBJ2-3; CDR3 length: 17; V gene: TRBV5-6; D gene: TRBD2; CDR3 protein: CASSLVGTSGSTDTQYF; CDR3 DNA: TGTGCCAGCAGCTTGGTGGGGACTAGCGGCAGCACAGATACGCAGTATTTT
J gene: TRBJ1-1; CDR3 length: 15; V gene: TRBV29-1; D gene: .; CDR3 protein: CSVDLAAVLNTEAFF; CDR3 DNA: TGCAGCGTTGATCTCGCGGCAGTGTTGAACACTGAAGCTTTCTTT
J gene: TRBJ2-3; CDR3 length: 17; V gene: TRBV10-2; D gene: TRBD2; CDR3 protein: CASSVSGRGSDTDTQYF; CDR3 DNA: TGCGCCAGCAGTGTTAGCGGGAGAGGGTCGGACACAGATACGCAGTATTTT
J gene: TRBJ1-1; CDR3 length: 14; V gene: TRBV4-3; D gene: .; CDR3 protein: CASSQDSNRLEAFF; CDR3 DNA: TGCGCCAGCAGCCAAGATTCGAACAGACTTGAAGCTTTCTTT
J gene: TRBJ2-7; CDR3 length: 15; V gene: TRBV27; D gene: .; CDR3 protein: CASSLTQGSPYEQYF; CDR3 DNA: TGTGCCAGCAGTTTAACGCAGGGGAGCCCCTACGAGCAGTACTTC
J gene: TRBJ2-3; CDR3 length: 15; V gene: TRBV4-3; D gene: .; CDR3 protein: CASSQDHSPSDTQYF; CDR3 DNA: TGCGCCAGCAGCCAAGATCACAGTCCCTCAGATACGCAGTATTTT
J gene: TRBJ2-7; CDR3 length: 16; V gene: TRBV11-1; D gene: .; CDR3 protein: CASSFGEGLGSYEQYF; CDR3 DNA: TGTGCCAGCAGCTTTGGCGAGGGGTTGGGATCATACGAGCAGTACTTC